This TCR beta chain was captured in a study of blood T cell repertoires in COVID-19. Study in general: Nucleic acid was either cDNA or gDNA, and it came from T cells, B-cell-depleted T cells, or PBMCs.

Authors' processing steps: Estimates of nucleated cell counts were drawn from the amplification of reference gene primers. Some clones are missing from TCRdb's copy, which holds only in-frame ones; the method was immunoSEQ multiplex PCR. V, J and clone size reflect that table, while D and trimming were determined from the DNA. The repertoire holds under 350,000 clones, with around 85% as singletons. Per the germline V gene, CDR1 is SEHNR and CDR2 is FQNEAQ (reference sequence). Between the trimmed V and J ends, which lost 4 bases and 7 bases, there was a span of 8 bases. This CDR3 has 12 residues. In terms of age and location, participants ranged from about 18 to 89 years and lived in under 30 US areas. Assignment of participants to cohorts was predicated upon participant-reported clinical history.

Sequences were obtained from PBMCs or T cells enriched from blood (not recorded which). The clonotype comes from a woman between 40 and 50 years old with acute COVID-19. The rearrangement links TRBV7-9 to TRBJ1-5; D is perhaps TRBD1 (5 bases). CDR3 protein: CASSWRDQPQHF. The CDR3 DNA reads TGTGCCAGCAGCTGGCGGGACCAGCCCCAGCATTTT.